One and the same sample provided the 10 T cell receptor beta chains below, sequenced in a study of blood T cell repertoires in COVID-19. TCRdb's copy holds only in-frame clones and misses some; the assay was immunoSEQ multiplex PCR. The table shows about 240,000 clones, with around 83% occurring only once. The sequenced material came from peripheral blood. Every receptor here comes from a woman aged 80 or older with acute or convalescent COVID-19.

The J gene is TRBJ2-3, the V gene TRBV2; 7 bases are shared with TRBD1. The junction had 6 bases not matched to a gene; V was cut back by 7 bases and J by 2 bases. Germline assignment: CDR1 SNHLY and CDR2 FYNNEI. This CDR3 is 14 amino acids long. The CDR3 nucleotides read TGTGCCAGCAACAGGGACAGATACACAGATACGCAGTATTTT. Translated: CASNRDRYTDTQYF. Supplemented by reference TRBV2 and TRBJ2-3, the full variable domain reads EPEVTQTPSHQVTQMGQEVILRCVPISNHLYFYWYRQILGQKVEFLVSFYNNEISEKSEIFDDQFSVERPDGSNFTLKIRSTKLEDSAMYFCASNRDRYTDTQYFGPGTRLTVL.

The CDR3 coding sequence is TGTGCCAGCAGGGCACAGGAAACTGAAGCTTTCTTT. It codes for CASRAQETEAFF. The chain recombines TRBV6-5 with TRBJ1-1; perhaps TRBD1 as D (5 bases). The germline V and J ends were trimmed by 6 bases and 5 bases, with 10 bases remaining between them. CDR3 size: 12 residues. CDR1 is MNHEY and CDR2 is SVGAGI in the germline V gene.

Worth noting for this clone: Other DNA sequences in this specimen translate into the identical CDR3. This rearrangement joins TRBV20-1 to TRBJ2-5; a weak D match, TRBD2 (5 bases). Between the trimmed V and J ends, which lost 3 bases and 3 bases, there was a span of 5 bases. The V gene's germline CDR1 is DFQATT and CDR2 SNEGSKA (reference sequence). The CDR3 runs to 11 residues. The CDR3 loop is CSASGEETQYF. In nucleotides, the CDR3 is TGCAGTGCTAGCGGGGAAGAGACCCAGTACTTC.

The rearrangement joins TRBV7-6 to TRBJ2-5; tentatively, D is TRBD1 (6 bases). There are 17 residues in the CDR3. CDR1 is SGHVS, CDR2 FNYEAQ, per germline. Deletions cut 1 base from V and 1 base from J, with 16 bases between. DNA of the CDR3: TGTGCCAGCAGCTTAGAGGGCCGGACAGATAGCCAAGAGACCCAGTACTTC. Translating gives CASSLEGRTDSQETQYF.

This rearrangement joins TRBV27 to TRBJ2-7; TRBD1 might be the D (5 bases). Germline CDR1 is MNHEY and CDR2 is SMNVEV (reference sequence). Between the trimmed V and J ends, which lost 6 bases and 2 bases, there was a span of 11 bases. The CDR3 contains 13 residues. CDR3 coding DNA: TGTGCCAGCAGAGACAGTTTCACCTACGAGCAGTACTTC. Its protein is CASRDSFTYEQYF.

V is TRBV28 and J is TRBJ1-4, with a possible D match to TRBD1 (5 bases). Germline V CDR1 and CDR2: MDHEN, SYDVKM. V was trimmed by 6 bases and J by 3 bases, leaving 5 bases between them. The CDR3 extends over 12 amino acids. The CDR3 here is CASRGPNEKLFF. CDR3 DNA sequence: TGTGCCAGCAGGGGGCCTAATGAAAAACTGTTTTTT.

The V and J genes are TRBV24-1 and TRBJ2-3; TRBD2 agrees at 13 bases. After removal of 5 bases from V and 2 bases from J, the junction contained 9 bases not matched to a gene. The germline V gene has CDR1 KGHDR and CDR2 SFDVKD. The CDR3 length is 18 residues. This CDR3 reads CATSGPPGLAGHTDTQYF. The CDR3 DNA sequence: TGTGCCACCAGTGGCCCGCCGGGACTAGCGGGACACACAGATACGCAGTATTTT.

The chain has TRBV28 and TRBJ1-2, with TRBD1 matching over 9 bases. CDR3 size: 18 residues. Trimming cost V 1 base and J 6 bases; bases outside gene matches: 15. Germline lookup yields CDR1 MDHEN and CDR2 SYDVKM. The CDR3 DNA sequence: TGTGCCAGCAGTTTATACCGGGACAGGGATATGGACTCCAATGGCTACACCTTC. Its translation is CASSLYRDRDMDSNGYTF.

This chain uses TRBV5-1 with TRBJ2-3; 7 bases line up with TRBD1. Germline V gene sequence: CDR1 SGHRS, CDR2 YFSETQ. This CDR3 has 15 residues. The trim removed 4 bases at V and 1 base at J, leaving 6 bases unmatched. The DNA of the CDR3 is TGCGCCAGCAGCCGGGACAGCTCAGGCACAGATACGCAGTATTTT. Translated: CASSRDSSGTDTQYF.

This clone was recorded a few times. This rearrangement joins TRBV12-3 or TRBV12-4 to TRBJ2-3; D is possibly TRBD2 (5 bases). V was cut by 0 bases and J by 8 bases, with 9 bases left in between. This CDR3 comprises 13 residues. The CDR3 DNA sequence: TGTGCCAGCAGTTTAGCACTAGTCGGTACGCAGTATTTT. Translated: CASSLALVGTQYF.